One sample yielded the 9 T cell receptor beta chains listed below, sequenced in a study of T cell changes during pregnancy in multiple sclerosis. TCRdb's copy holds only in-frame clones and misses some; the assay was immunoSEQ multiplex PCR. Here the sample spans roughly 110,000 clones, about nine tenths being singletons. Source: peripheral blood, taken after pregnancy. These receptors were taken from a female donor with multiple sclerosis, enrolled in a pregnancy study.

The chain employs TRBV15 and TRBJ2-1, with 7 positions matching TRBD1. This CDR3 spans 15 amino acids. CDR1 and CDR2 (germline): LNHNV, YYDKDF (reference sequence). Trimming took 6 bases from V and 8 from J; bases not matched to a gene: 13. For the CDR3, the DNA is TGTGCCACCAGACCCACCACGACAGGGAACGATGAGCAGTTCTTC. Protein product: CATRPTTTGNDEQFF.

The rearrangement links TRBV18 to TRBJ1-1; D gene unclear. The V gene lost 1 base and the J gene lost 1 base, with 13 bases spanning the gap. Germline assignment: CDR1 KGHSH and CDR2 LQKENI. This CDR3 has 16 residues. The CDR3 nucleotides read TGTGCCAGCTCACCACTGGGTGTGGGGAGGAACACTGAAGCTTTCTTT. Translating it yields CASSPLGVGRNTEAFF.

J is TRBJ1-6 and V is TRBV10-1, with D tentatively TRBD1 (5 bases). The CDR3 is 15 amino acids. Germline lookup yields CDR1 WNHNN and CDR2 SYGVQD (reference sequence). V was cut by 7 bases and J by 5 bases, with 15 bases left in between. CDR3 sequence (DNA): TGCGCCAGCACTAGGACATCGGGTGATAATTCACCCCTCCACTTT. It yields the protein CASTRTSGDNSPLHF.

The V gene is TRBV7-9, the J gene TRBJ2-2; no firm D call. This CDR3 has 12 residues. Deletions cut 2 bases from V and 5 bases from J, with 3 bases between. Germline lookup yields CDR1 SEHNR and CDR2 FQNEAQ (reference sequence). CDR3 protein: CASSLTTGELFF. CDR3 coding DNA: TGTGCCAGCAGCTTAACTACCGGGGAGCTGTTTTTT. Supplemented by reference TRBV7-9 and TRBJ2-2, the full variable domain reads DTGVSQNPRHKITKRGQNVTFRCDPISEHNRLYWYRQTLGQGPEFLTYFQNEAQLEKSRLLSDRFSAERPKGSFSTLEIQRTEQGDSAMYLCASSLTTGELFFGEGSRLTVL.

The gene calls are TRBV19 and TRBJ1-1, with 7 positions matching TRBD1. The ends lost 6 bases at V and 3 bases at J; junction bases unmatched: 4. The CDR3 runs to 13 residues. The germline gives CDR1 LNHDA, CDR2 SQIVND (reference sequence). CDR3 nucleotide sequence: TGTGCCAGTAGCGTGACAGGGTACACTGAAGCTTTCTTT. Protein: CASSVTGYTEAFF.

The genes are TRBV28 and TRBJ2-1; 9 bases fit TRBD2. This CDR3 comprises 17 residues. Trimming cost V 5 bases and J 8 bases; bases outside gene matches: 16. Germline lookup yields CDR1 MDHEN and CDR2 SYDVKM. CDR3: CASSPLRREGLVDEQFF. The CDR3 DNA reads TGTGCCAGCAGTCCCCTTCGGCGGGAGGGCCTAGTGGATGAGCAGTTCTTC.

V gene TRBV7-3 combines with J gene TRBJ1-4; D is undetermined. CDR1 is SGHTA, CDR2 FQGTGA, per germline. CDR3 size: 14 residues. The V end lost 7 bases, the J end lost 7 bases, and 16 bases lay between the germline ends. This CDR3 is CASTFRMRSEKLFF. CDR3 nucleotides: TGTGCCAGCACCTTTCGGATGCGGTCTGAAAAACTGTTTTTT.

The CDR3 DNA sequence: TGTGCCAGCAGCTTAGACAGAGCCTATGGCTACACCTTC. Encoded protein: CASSLDRAYGYTF. The chain has TRBV7-9 and TRBJ1-2; D is undetermined. The germline gives CDR1 SEHNR, CDR2 FQNEAQ (reference sequence). This CDR3 region has 13 residues. Between the trimmed V and J ends, which lost 1 base and 4 bases, there was a span of 7 bases. The complete variable domain, with remaining parts taken from reference TRBV7-9 and TRBJ1-2, reads DTGVSQNPRHKITKRGQNVTFRCDPISEHNRLYWYRQTLGQGPEFLTYFQNEAQLEKSRLLSDRFSAERPKGSFSTLEIQRTEQGDSAMYLCASSLDRAYGYTFGSGTRLTVV.

The CDR3 protein is CASSLDTGDTEAFF. In DNA form, the CDR3 reads TGTGCCAGCAGCTTAGATACAGGGGACACTGAAGCTTTCTTT. The chain has TRBV7-9 and TRBJ1-1; 7 bases map to TRBD1. J gave up 3 bases and V 1 base, and 2 bases lay outside the gene matches. The CDR3 extends over 14 amino acids. Germline CDR1 SEHNR, CDR2 FQNEAQ (reference sequence).